The clone carrying this T cell receptor beta chain was recorded a few times. This entry is derived from a study of T cells in Graves' hyperthyroidism and ophthalmopathy. Hyperthyroidism, newly diagnosed and lasting under 2 months, affected patients aged 18 to 65. Cells are PBMCs isolated from about 10 ml of fresh blood. Trimming took 3 bases from V and 3 from J, leaving 11 bases between them. From germline, CDR1 is LNHNV and CDR2 YYDKDF (reference sequence). The CDR3 totals 15 residues. RNA transcripts gave rise to amplified TCR beta CDR3 regions. A set of HTBI primers served as the primers for a first-round RT-PCR of the TCR CDR3. TCRdb recomputed calls from the multiplex PCR reads with MiXCR, one row per CDR3 protein. Of more than 500,000 distinct CDR3 sequences listed, under 20% were seen once; the top ten hold 3.5% to 4%.

The sequenced sample was blood. This TCR was sampled from a woman aged 30 to 39 with Graves' hyperthyroidism. This chain uses TRBV15 with TRBJ2-2, with D unclear. The CDR3 DNA follows: TGTGCCACCAGCAGTAGCCACCCCGACACCGGGGAGCTGTTTTTT. It translates to CATSSSHPDTGELFF.